This TCR beta chain was recorded in a study of beta chain features in type 1 diabetes. Sequenced material consisted of expressed TCRB transcripts (all of the isolated RNA was reverse transcribed). Using immunoSEQ multiplex PCR, the repertoire was profiled, and TCRdb retains in-frame clones only, with some absent. The data hold about 320,000 clones, with 11% to 15% observed a single time. Germline V gene data show CDR1 as MNHNY and CDR2 as SVGAGI (reference sequence). CDR3 length: 14 amino acids. Trimming removed 5 bases at V and 8 bases at J, with 18 bases between. Study-level points and caveats: Naive, central memory and regulatory TCRB repertoires appeared more similar among patients than healthy donors.

This clone was picked up a small number of times. Its antigen is not identified. The same CDR3 also results from other DNA sequences found in this sample. This TCR came from a man aged 25 to 40 in good health. J is TRBJ1-1 and V is TRBV6-6, with a possible D match to TRBD1 (6 bases). Sequenced sample: central memory CD4+ T cells from blood. CDR3 DNA sequence: TGTGCCAGCAGTAAAAACAGGGATTGGGTAGAAGCTTTCTTT. Protein: CASSKNRDWVEAFF.